This TCR beta chain comes out of a study of blood T cell repertoires in COVID-19. Study-wide context: Researchers got acute and convalescent COVID-19 samples from the United States, Italy and Spain.

Germline V CDR1 and CDR2: MGHDK, SYGVNS. Trimming took 6 bases from V and 10 from J; bases not matched to a gene: 3. The CDR3 runs 13 residues. The authors' processing: Estimated nucleated cell counts came from reference gene primer amplification. Generated by immunoSEQ multiplex PCR, the TCRdb table keeps only in-frame clones and is missing some. That table supplies the V and J calls and clone size; D and trimming were determined from the DNA. This table has 140,000 or so clones, approximately 86% appearing once. This rearrangement joins TRBV25-1 to TRBJ1-6, with 10 nucleotides matching TRBD1. This clonotype originated in a man in his 70s with acute or convalescent COVID-19. The sequencing input was peripheral blood. In DNA, the CDR3 is TGTGCCAGCAGGGGGACAGGGGAATCACCCCTCCACTTT. It yields the protein CASRGTGESPLHF. The full variable domain, completed using reference TRBV25-1 and TRBJ1-6, is EADIYQTPRYLVIGTGKKITLECSQTMGHDKMYWYQQDPGMELHLIHYSYGVNSTEKGDLSSESTVSRIRTEHFPLTLESARPSHTSQYLCASRGTGESPLHFGNGTRLTVT.